The 20 T cell receptor beta chains listed next were all sequenced from one sample in a study of cytomegalovirus exposure and HLA in healthy donors. The PCR made use of 60 Vbeta and 13 Jbeta primers. Profiling relied on immunoSEQ multiplex PCR, and the TCRdb table lists in-frame clones only, not all of them. The table lists under 200,000 clones, around 84% of them singletons, with less than 2% in the top ten. Material: PBMCs. The receptor source for this set is a man between 18 and 35 years old in good health and CMV-seronegative.

The gene calls are TRBV13 and TRBJ1-6; 7 bases align to TRBD1. Trimming took 4 bases from V and 14 from J; bases not matched to a gene: 17. CDR3 size: 16 residues. CDR1 and CDR2 from the germline V gene are PRHDT and FYEKMQ (reference sequence). The chain's CDR3 is CASSSGQAPILESLHF. Here the CDR3 DNA reads TGTGCCAGCAGCTCCGGACAGGCCCCAATATTGGAGTCCCTCCACTTT.

V usage is TRBV5-8 and J usage is TRBJ2-5; 11 nucleotides align to TRBD1. The DNA end favors TRBJ2-7, so the J call may be wrong. The CDR3 length is 19 residues. CDR1 is SGHTS, CDR2 YDEGEE, per germline. The DNA of the CDR3 is TGTGCCAGCAGCCTTAGGACAGGGGGCTTCTCACCTTATCCCTACGAGCAGTACTTC. This sequence encodes CASSLRTGGFSPYPYEQYF.

The rearrangement links TRBV27 to TRBJ2-7, with D possibly matching TRBD1 (5 bases). Germline V gene sequence: CDR1 MNHEY, CDR2 SMNVEV (reference sequence). The CDR3 length is 14 residues. Trimming left V 1 base short and J 3 bases short, with 10 bases between. The CDR3 is CASSLWQGFYEQYF. As DNA, the CDR3 is TGTGCCAGCAGTTTATGGCAGGGATTCTACGAGCAGTACTTC.

The rearrangement links TRBV19 to TRBJ2-7; TRBD2 aligns across 16 bases. The V segment lost 6 bases and the J segment 4 bases; nucleotides outside the gene matches: 15. This CDR3 is 19 amino acids long. Germline V gene data show CDR1 as LNHDA and CDR2 as SQIVND (reference sequence). CDR3 region: CASSPGTSGGAYISYEQYF. CDR3 coding DNA: TGTGCCAGTAGCCCCGGGACTAGCGGGGGGGCCTACATTTCATACGAGCAGTACTTC.

This chain connects TRBV27 to TRBJ2-3; the match to TRBD2 covers 11 bases. With 5 bases clipped from V and 6 bases from J, the junction kept 7 bases outside the gene matches. CDR3 length: 15 amino acids. Germline V gene sequence: CDR1 MNHEY, CDR2 SMNVEV (reference sequence). The DNA of the CDR3 is TGTGCCAGCAGTGACGTAGCGGGGGGGAGGGATACGCAGTATTTT. Translated, it gives CASSDVAGGRDTQYF.

This clone was seen a few times. The rearrangement joins TRBV28 to TRBJ1-2; D unclear. V dropped 2 bases and J dropped 5 bases, with 12 bases sitting between them. Germline V CDR1 and CDR2: MDHEN, SYDVKM. The CDR3 is 14 amino acids. The CDR3 nucleotides are TGTGCCAGCAGTTTACCCGCCCTCCGGTATGGCTACACCTTC. The encoded protein is CASSLPALRYGYTF.

The chain is built from TRBV9 and TRBJ1-2, with D possibly TRBD1 on 6 matching bases. Trimming left V 0 bases short and J 8 bases short, with 17 bases between. The CDR3 is 15 residues long. The germline V gene encodes CDR1 SGDLS and CDR2 YYNGEE. CDR3: CASSVALQGIDGYTF. Written as DNA, the CDR3 is TGTGCCAGCAGCGTAGCTTTGCAGGGGATCGACGGCTACACCTTC.

V and J are TRBV27 and TRBJ2-2; no clear D gene. V was cut by 2 bases and J by 0 bases, with 7 bases left in between. Looked up from germline, CDR1 is MNHEY and CDR2 is SMNVEV (reference sequence). The CDR3 consists of 15 residues. CDR3 amino acids: CASSLHTSNTGELFF. CDR3 nucleotide sequence: TGTGCCAGCAGTTTACACACCTCGAACACCGGGGAGCTGTTTTTT.

V gene TRBV18 combines with J gene TRBJ2-1, with 8 bases matching TRBD2. The J segment lost 8 bases and the V segment lost 4 bases, leaving 10 bases of the junction unmatched. The CDR3 contains 15 residues. Germline loops: CDR1 KGHSH, CDR2 LQKENI. The DNA of the CDR3 is TGTGCCAGCTCACTCCCGGGACTAGGGACCGATGAGCAGTTCTTC. It translates to CASSLPGLGTDEQFF.

The genes are TRBV19 and TRBJ2-1; unclear D gene. V lost 4 bases and J 9 bases, leaving 7 bases between the germline ends. Germline lookup yields CDR1 LNHDA and CDR2 SQIVND (reference sequence). The CDR3 runs 11 residues. In nucleotides, the CDR3 is TGTGCCAGTAGTAAAAGGAGTGAGCAGTTCTTC. Protein sequence: CASSKRSEQFF.

This chain uses TRBV2 with TRBJ2-5, with D perhaps matching TRBD2 (6 bases). Germline CDR1 SNHLY, CDR2 FYNNEI. The length of the CDR3 is 14 residues. Deletions cut 4 bases from V and 11 bases from J, with 20 bases between. DNA of the CDR3: TGTGCCAGCAGTGGAAGTGGGGGGACCCCCAGGCAGTACTTC. Translation: CASSGSGGTPRQYF.

V and J are TRBV28 and TRBJ1-5; a possible D gene is TRBD1 (5 bases). Germline V CDR1 and CDR2: MDHEN, SYDVKM. Trimming removed 7 bases at V and 3 bases at J, with 7 bases between. This CDR3 region has 12 residues. CDR3 sequence (DNA): TGTGCCAGCATAGGGGACAATCAGCCCCAGCATTTT. This codes for CASIGDNQPQHF.

This clone was detected only once. The chain is built from TRBV7-2 and TRBJ2-1; 8 positions match TRBD2. V lost 5 bases, J lost 10 bases, and 7 bases stayed unmatched. The CDR3 runs 13 residues. The germline V gene encodes CDR1 SGHTA and CDR2 FQGNSA. CDR3 sequence reads: CASSPRGGAEQFF. The CDR3 coding sequence is TGTGCCAGCAGCCCTCGGGGGGGGGCCGAGCAGTTCTTC.

The rearrangement uses TRBV18 and TRBJ1-1; D might be TRBD1 (6 bases). The CDR3 loop spans 16 amino acids. Trimming removed 0 bases from V and 1 base from J, with 12 bases in between. Germline CDR1 KGHSH, CDR2 LQKENI. CDR3 DNA sequence: TGTGCCAGCTCACCACCGGGCAGGGGCTCGAACACTGAAGCTTTCTTT. Translating it yields CASSPPGRGSNTEAFF.

The genes are TRBV19 and TRBJ1-5, with 9 nucleotides matching TRBD1. In germline, CDR1 is LNHDA, CDR2 SQIVND (reference sequence). After removal of 5 bases from V and 4 bases from J, the junction contained 6 bases not matched to a gene. The CDR3 contains 15 residues. CDR3 region: CASSSMGQGNQPQHF. The CDR3 nucleotides read TGTGCCAGTAGTTCAATGGGACAGGGTAATCAGCCCCAGCATTTT.

V gene TRBV9 combines with J gene TRBJ2-1; 8 nucleotides agree with TRBD2. V trimming: 0 bases; J trimming: 5 bases; junction bases outside the gene matches: 4. The CDR3 is 15 amino acids. Germline V CDR1 and CDR2: SGDLS, YYNGEE. This CDR3 reads CASSVDGTSNNEQFF. The CDR3 nucleotides are TGTGCCAGCAGCGTAGACGGGACTAGTAACAATGAGCAGTTCTTC.

This rearrangement joins TRBV10-3 to TRBJ1-2; perhaps TRBD1 as D (6 bases). Germline lookup yields CDR1 ENHRY and CDR2 SYGVKD. The germline V and J ends were trimmed by 6 bases and 8 bases, with 16 bases remaining between them. The CDR3 is made up of 13 amino acids. CDR3 region: CAIRDSPGDGYTF. DNA of the CDR3: TGTGCCATCAGAGACTCCCCAGGGGACGGCTACACCTTC.

The chain carries TRBV30 and TRBJ2-2; TRBD1 is a possible D gene (6 bases). The CDR3 contains 15 residues. From germline, CDR1 is GTSNPN and CDR2 SVGIG (reference sequence). The V end was cut by 3 bases, the J end by 1 base, with 12 bases between. The CDR3 sequence is CAWRGAYLNTGELFF. The CDR3 region has the DNA TGTGCCTGGAGGGGGGCTTATCTGAACACCGGGGAGCTGTTTTTT.

The rearrangement uses TRBV30 and TRBJ1-5, with 9 nucleotides matching TRBD1. CDR3 length: 17 amino acids. V shed 0 bases and J 2 bases; nucleotides not matched to a gene: 8. Germline values: CDR1 GTSNPN, CDR2 SVGIG (reference sequence). The CDR3 DNA sequence: TGTGCCTGGAGTGTAATGCGGGACAGGGAGGGCAATCAGCCCCAGCATTTT. Its protein is CAWSVMRDREGNQPQHF.

The chain links TRBV11-2 to TRBJ2-2, with 7 bases matching TRBD2. Germline V gene lookup returns CDR1 SGHAT and CDR2 FQNNGV. The trim removed 5 bases at V and 0 bases at J, leaving 6 bases unmatched. The CDR3 contains 16 residues. The CDR3 DNA is TGTGCCAGCAGCCTCTTAGCGGGTGCGAACACCGGGGAGCTGTTTTTT. Protein sequence: CASSLLAGANTGELFF.